The clone carrying this TCR beta chain was recorded once. It was during active infection that Seattle patients were enrolled and then longitudinally followed. This sample was included in a study of blood T cell repertoires in COVID-19. The wider study: The United States, Italy and Spain supplied acute and convalescent COVID-19 samples. The cDNA or gDNA used as material had been derived from T cells, B-cell-depleted T cells, or PBMCs.

TCRdb's table, derived via immunoSEQ multiplex PCR, lists solely in-frame clones and lacks some. This table holds over 150,000 clones, approximately 91% found once. The clonotype comes from a man between 50 and 59 years old with COVID-19, enrolled during active disease. Sequencing input: peripheral blood.

The CDR3 coding sequence is TGTGCCAGCAGCTTAGGTTCCGGGACAGGGGGCACTGAAGCTTTCTTT. Its protein is CASSLGSGTGGTEAFF. This chain connects TRBV7-9 to TRBJ1-1; 11 bases map to TRBD1. This CDR3 has 16 residues. The V gene end was trimmed by 1 base and the J gene end by 4 bases; junction bases not matched to a gene: 5. Germline CDR1 is SEHNR and CDR2 is FQNEAQ (reference sequence).